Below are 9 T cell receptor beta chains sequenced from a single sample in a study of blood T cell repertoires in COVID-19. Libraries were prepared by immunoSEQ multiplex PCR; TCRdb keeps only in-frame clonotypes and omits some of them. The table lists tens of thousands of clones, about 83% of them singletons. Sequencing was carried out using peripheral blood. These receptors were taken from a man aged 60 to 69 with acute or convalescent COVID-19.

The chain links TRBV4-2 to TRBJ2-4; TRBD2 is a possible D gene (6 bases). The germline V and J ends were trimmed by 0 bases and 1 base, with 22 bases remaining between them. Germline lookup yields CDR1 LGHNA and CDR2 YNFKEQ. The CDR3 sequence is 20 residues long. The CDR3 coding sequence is TGTGCCAGCAGCCAAGATCTCGCGGGGCTTTCTCTCTTGGCCAAAAACATTCAGTACTTC. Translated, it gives CASSQDLAGLSLLAKNIQYF.

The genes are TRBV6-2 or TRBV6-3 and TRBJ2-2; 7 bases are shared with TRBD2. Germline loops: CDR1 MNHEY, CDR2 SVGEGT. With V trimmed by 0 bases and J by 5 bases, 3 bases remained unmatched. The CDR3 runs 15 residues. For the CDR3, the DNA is TGTGCCAGCAGTTACTCGGTGGGACTAACCGGGGAGCTGTTTTTT. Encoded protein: CASSYSVGLTGELFF.

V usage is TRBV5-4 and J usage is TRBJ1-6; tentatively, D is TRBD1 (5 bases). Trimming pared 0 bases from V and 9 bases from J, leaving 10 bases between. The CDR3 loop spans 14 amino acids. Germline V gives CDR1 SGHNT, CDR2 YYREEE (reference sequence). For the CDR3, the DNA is TGTGCCAGCAGCTTGGGCCAGGGCTCTTCACCCCTCCACTTT. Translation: CASSLGQGSSPLHF.

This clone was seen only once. Here the CDR3 DNA reads TGTGCCTTTTCCGACAGTAATTCACCCCTCCACTTT. Amino acid sequence: CAFSDSNSPLHF. The chain employs TRBV30 and TRBJ1-6; D might be TRBD1 (5 bases). Per the germline V gene, CDR1 is GTSNPN and CDR2 is SVGIG (reference sequence). The V and J ends lost 7 bases and 6 bases respectively, with 10 bases between them. CDR3 size: 12 residues.

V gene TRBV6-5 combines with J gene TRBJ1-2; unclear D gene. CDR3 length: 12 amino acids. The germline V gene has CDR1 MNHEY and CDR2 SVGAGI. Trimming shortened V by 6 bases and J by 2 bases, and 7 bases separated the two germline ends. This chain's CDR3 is CASSTPNYGYTF. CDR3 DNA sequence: TGTGCCAGCAGCACACCGAACTATGGCTACACCTTC.

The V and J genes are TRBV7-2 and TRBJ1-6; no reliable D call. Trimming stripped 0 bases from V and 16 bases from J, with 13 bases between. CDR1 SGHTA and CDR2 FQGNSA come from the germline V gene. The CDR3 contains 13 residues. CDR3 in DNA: TGTGCCAGCAGCTTAGCAGGAGGGCGAACGCTCCACTTT. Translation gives CASSLAGGRTLHF.

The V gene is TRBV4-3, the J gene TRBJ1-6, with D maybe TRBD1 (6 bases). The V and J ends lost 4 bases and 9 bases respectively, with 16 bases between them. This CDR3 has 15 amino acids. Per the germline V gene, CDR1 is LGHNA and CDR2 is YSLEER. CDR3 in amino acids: CASSPSFRGGSPLHF. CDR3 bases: TGCGCCAGCAGCCCCAGTTTTAGGGGGGGTTCACCCCTCCACTTT.

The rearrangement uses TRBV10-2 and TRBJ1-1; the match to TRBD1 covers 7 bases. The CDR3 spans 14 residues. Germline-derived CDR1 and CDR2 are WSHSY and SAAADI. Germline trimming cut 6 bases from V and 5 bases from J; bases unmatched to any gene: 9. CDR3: CASRDRAGTTEAFF. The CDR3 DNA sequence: TGCGCCAGCAGAGACAGGGCGGGCACAACTGAAGCTTTCTTT.

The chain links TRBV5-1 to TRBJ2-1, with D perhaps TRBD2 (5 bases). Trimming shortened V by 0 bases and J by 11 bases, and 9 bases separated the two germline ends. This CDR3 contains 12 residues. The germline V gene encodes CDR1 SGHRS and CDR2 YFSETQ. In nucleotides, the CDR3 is TGCGCCAGCAGCTTGGCGGACTTCCAGCAGTTCTTC. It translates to CASSLADFQQFF.